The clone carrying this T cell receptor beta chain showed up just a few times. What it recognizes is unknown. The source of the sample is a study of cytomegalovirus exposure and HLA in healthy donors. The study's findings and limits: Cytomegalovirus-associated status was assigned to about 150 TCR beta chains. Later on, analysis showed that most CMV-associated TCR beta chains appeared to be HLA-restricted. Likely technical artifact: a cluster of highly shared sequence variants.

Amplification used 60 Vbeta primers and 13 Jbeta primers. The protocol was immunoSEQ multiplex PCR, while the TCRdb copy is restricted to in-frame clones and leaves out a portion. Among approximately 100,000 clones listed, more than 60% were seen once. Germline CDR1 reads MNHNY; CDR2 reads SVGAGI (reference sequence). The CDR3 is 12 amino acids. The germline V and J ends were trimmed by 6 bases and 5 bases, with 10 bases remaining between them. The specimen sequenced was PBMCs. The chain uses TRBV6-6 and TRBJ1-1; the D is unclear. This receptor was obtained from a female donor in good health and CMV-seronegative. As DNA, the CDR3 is TGTGCCAGCAGCCCCCAGTGGACTGAAGCTTTCTTT. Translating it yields CASSPQWTEAFF.